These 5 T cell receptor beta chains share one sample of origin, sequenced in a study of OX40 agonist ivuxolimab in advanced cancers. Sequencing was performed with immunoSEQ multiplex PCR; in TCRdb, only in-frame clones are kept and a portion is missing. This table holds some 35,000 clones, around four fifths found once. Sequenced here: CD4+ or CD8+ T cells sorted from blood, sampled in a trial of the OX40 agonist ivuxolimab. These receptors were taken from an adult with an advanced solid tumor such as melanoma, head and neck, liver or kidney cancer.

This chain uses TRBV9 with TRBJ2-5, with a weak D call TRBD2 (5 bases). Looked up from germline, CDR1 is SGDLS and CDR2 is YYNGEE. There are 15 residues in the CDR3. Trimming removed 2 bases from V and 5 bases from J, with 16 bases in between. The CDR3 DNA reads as TGTGCCAGCAGCGTGAGGGCGGGTGGAGCTGAGACCCAGTACTTC. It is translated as CASSVRAGGAETQYF. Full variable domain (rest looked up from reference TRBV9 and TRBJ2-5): DSGVTQTPKHLITATGQRVTLRCSPRSGDLSVYWYQQSLDQGLQFLIQYYNGEERAKGNILERFSAQQFPDLHSELNLSSLELGDSALYFCASSVRAGGAETQYFGPGTRLLVL.

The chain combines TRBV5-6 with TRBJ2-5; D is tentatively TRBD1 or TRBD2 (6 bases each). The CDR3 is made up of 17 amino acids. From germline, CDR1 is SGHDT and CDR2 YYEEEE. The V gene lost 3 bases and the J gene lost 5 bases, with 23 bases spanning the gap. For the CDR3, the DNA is TGTGCCAGCAGCTCACCCAATTTTTTACGGAGGGGGGAGACCCAGTACTTC. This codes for CASSSPNFLRRGETQYF.

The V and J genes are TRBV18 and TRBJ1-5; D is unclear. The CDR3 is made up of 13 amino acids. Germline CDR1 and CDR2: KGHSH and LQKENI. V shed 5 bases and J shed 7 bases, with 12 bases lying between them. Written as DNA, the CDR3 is TGTGCCAGCTCAGATCGGGAGGGCCAGCCCCAGCATTTT. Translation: CASSDREGQPQHF.

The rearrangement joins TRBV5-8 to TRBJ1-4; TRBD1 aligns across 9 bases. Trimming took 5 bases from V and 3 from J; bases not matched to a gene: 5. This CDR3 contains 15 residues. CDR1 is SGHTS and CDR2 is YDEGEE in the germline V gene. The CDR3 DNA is TGTGCCAGCAGAGGCCGGGACAGGGCTAATGAAAAACTGTTTTTT. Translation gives CASRGRDRANEKLFF.

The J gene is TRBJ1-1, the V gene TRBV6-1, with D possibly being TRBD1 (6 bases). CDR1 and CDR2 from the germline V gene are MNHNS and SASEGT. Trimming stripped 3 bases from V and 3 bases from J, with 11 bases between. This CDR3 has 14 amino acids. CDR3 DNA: TGTGCCAGCAGTGATAACAGGGAATACACTGAAGCTTTCTTT. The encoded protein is CASSDNREYTEAFF.